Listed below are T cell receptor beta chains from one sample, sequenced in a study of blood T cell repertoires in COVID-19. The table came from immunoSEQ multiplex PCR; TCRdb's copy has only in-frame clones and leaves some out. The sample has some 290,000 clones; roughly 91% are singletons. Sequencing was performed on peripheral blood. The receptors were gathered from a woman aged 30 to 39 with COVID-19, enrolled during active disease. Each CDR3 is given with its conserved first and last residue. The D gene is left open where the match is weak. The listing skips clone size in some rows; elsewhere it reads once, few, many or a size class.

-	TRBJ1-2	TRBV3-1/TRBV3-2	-	CASSQDRGYYGYTF	TGTGCCAGCAGCCAAGACAGGGGCTACTATGGCTACACCTTC
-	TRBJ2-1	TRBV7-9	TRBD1	CASSPTTGGLYNEQFF	TGTGCCAGCAGCCCCACGACAGGGGGCCTCTACAATGAGCAGTTCTTC
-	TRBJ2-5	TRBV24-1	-	CATSKGVETQYF	TGTGCCACCAGTAAGGGGGTAGAGACCCAGTACTTC
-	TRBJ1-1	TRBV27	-	CASSFGQNTEAFF	TGTGCCAGCAGTTTTGGGCAGAACACTGAAGCTTTCTTT
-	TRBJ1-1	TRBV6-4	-	CASSDGANTEAFF	TGTGCCAGCAGTGACGGGGCCAACACTGAAGCTTTCTTT
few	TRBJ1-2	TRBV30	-	CAWSWGGGGYTF	TGTGCCTGGAGCTGGGGGGGCGGTGGCTACACCTTC
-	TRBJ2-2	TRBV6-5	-	CASSYSPEVTGELFF	TGTGCCAGCAGTTACTCCCCCGAGGTCACCGGGGAGCTGTTTTTT
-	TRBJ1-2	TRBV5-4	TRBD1	CASSLTGDYGYTF	TGTGCCAGCAGCTTAACAGGGGACTATGGCTACACCTTC
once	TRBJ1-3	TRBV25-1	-	CASSEGQGAGNTIYF	TGTGCCAGCAGTGAAGGGCAGGGTGCGGGAAACACCATATATTTT
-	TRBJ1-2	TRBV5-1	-	CASSLEGNYGYTF	TGCGCCAGCAGCTTAGAGGGAAACTATGGCTACACCTTC
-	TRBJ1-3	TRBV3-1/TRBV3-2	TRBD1	CASSHGTGGNTIYF	TGTGCCAGCAGCCACGGGACAGGGGGAAACACCATATATTTT
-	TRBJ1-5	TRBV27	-	CASSFVGLQGNQPQHF	TGTGCCAGCAGTTTCGTAGGTTTGCAGGGTAATCAGCCCCAGCATTTT
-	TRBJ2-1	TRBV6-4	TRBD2	CASSASGGGTYNEQFF	TGTGCCAGCAGTGCTAGCGGGGGGGGTACCTACAATGAGCAGTTCTTC
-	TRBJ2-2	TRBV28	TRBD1	CASRLSSGTGNTGELFF	TGTGCCAGCAGGTTATCCTCCGGGACAGGGAACACCGGGGAGCTGTTTTTT
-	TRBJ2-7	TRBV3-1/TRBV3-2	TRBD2	CASSLLGTSGGYEQYF	TGTGCCAGCAGCCTTTTGGGGACTAGCGGGGGTTACGAGCAGTACTTC
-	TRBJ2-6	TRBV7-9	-	CASSHRQVVGANVLTF	TGTGCCAGCAGCCATAGACAGGTAGTGGGGGCCAACGTCCTGACTTTC
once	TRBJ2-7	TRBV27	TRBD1	CASSLLGQGYEQYF	TGTGCCAGCAGTTTACTGGGACAGGGCTACGAGCAGTACTTC
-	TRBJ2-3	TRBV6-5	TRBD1	CASRPDRGTDTQYF	TGTGCCAGCAGACCGGACAGGGGCACAGATACGCAGTATTTT
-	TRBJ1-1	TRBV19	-	CASSITVNTEAFF	TGTGCCAGTAGTATTACGGTGAACACTGAAGCTTTCTTT
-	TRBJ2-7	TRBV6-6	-	CASAGSPQGQYF	TGTGCCAGCGCAGGGTCCCCCCAAGGGCAGTACTTC